What follows are 9 T cell receptor beta chains derived from one specimen sequenced in a study of human T cells and chemical hapten exposure. One entry per CDR3 protein results from TCRdb running MiXCR on the RACE reads. This table has 380,000 or so distinct CDR3 sequences, 5.5% appearing once. Time point denoted: pre-sensitization, week 0. Treatment given: therapeutic diphenylcyclopropenone sensitization with weekly scalp DPC. Sample: whole blood, taken in connection with sensitization to the hapten diphenylcyclopropenone (DPC). These receptors originate from a woman younger than 30 with alopecia areata. Some clones in this sample may be carry-over from other donors' samples.

The genes are TRBV10-3 and TRBJ1-1; tentative D call: TRBD1 (5 bases). Trimming removed 0 bases at V and 0 bases at J, with 11 bases between. Germline CDR1 ENHRY, CDR2 SYGVKD. This CDR3 region has 16 residues. CDR3 sequence (DNA): TGTGCCATCAGTGAGTCGGAGGGACGAGTGAACACTGAAGCTTTCTTT. It translates to CAISESEGRVNTEAFF.

Only a few counts were recorded for this clonotype. This rearrangement joins TRBV6-2 or TRBV6-3 to TRBJ2-7; D gene unclear. This CDR3 has 14 amino acids. V was trimmed by 6 bases and J by 6 bases, leaving 18 bases between them. The germline gives CDR1 MNHEY, CDR2 SVGEGT. This CDR3 is CASSRASNLAEQYF. CDR3 DNA: TGTGCCAGCAGCCGCGCCTCTAATTTGGCCGAGCAGTACTTC.

This clonotype has at least ten counts. The V and J genes are TRBV6-1 and TRBJ2-3, with D perhaps given as TRBD1 or TRBD2 (5 bases each). The ends were cut back, 3 bases at V and 6 bases at J, with 22 bases in the middle. Germline CDR1 reads MNHNS; CDR2 reads SASEGT. The CDR3 has 17 residues. The CDR3 protein is CASSEATGTISGDTQYF. The DNA for the CDR3 is TGTGCCAGCAGTGAGGCCACAGGAACTATTTCGGGGGATACGCAGTATTTT.

The sample holds a few counts of this clonotype. The rearrangement joins TRBV11-2 to TRBJ2-3, with D maybe TRBD1 (6 bases). CDR3 length: 14 residues. Germline CDR1 reads SGHAT; CDR2 reads FQNNGV. Trimming cost V 5 bases and J 5 bases, with 14 bases left between them. CDR3: CASSPQGKGDTQYF. CDR3 nucleotide sequence: TGTGCCAGCAGCCCACAGGGAAAAGGAGATACGCAGTATTTT. Drawing the rest from reference TRBV11-2 and TRBJ2-3, the complete variable domain is EAGVAQSPRYKIIEKRQSVAFWCNPISGHATLYWYQQILGQGPKLLIQFQNNGVVDDSQLPKDRFSAERLKGVDSTLKIQPAKLEDSAVYLCASSPQGKGDTQYFGPGTRLTVL.

This clonotype turned up a few times. The rearrangement links TRBV2 to TRBJ2-2; D gene unclear. Germline CDR1 reads SNHLY; CDR2 reads FYNNEI. The ends were cut back, 6 bases at V and 4 bases at J, with 9 bases in the middle. There are 13 residues in the CDR3. The CDR3 region is CASSEISTGELFF. As DNA, the CDR3 is TGTGCCAGCAGCGAGATCAGCACCGGGGAGCTGTTTTTT.

This clonotype was seen repeatedly, ten times or more. The V gene is TRBV28, the J gene TRBJ1-1, with D uncertain. Between the trimmed V and J ends, which lost 5 bases and 0 bases, there was a span of 16 bases. CDR3 size: 16 residues. Per the germline V gene, CDR1 is MDHEN and CDR2 is SYDVKM. CDR3 in amino acids: CASSPNQWVVNTEAFF. Written as DNA, the CDR3 is TGTGCCAGCAGTCCCAACCAGTGGGTCGTGAACACTGAAGCTTTCTTT.

This clonotype was seen ten or more times. V is TRBV9 and J is TRBJ2-5; D is uncertain. Germline V gives CDR1 SGDLS, CDR2 YYNGEE. V was pared by 2 bases and J by 1 base, with 9 bases between. This CDR3 contains 14 residues. The CDR3 here is CASSVGTTQETQYF. In nucleotides, the CDR3 is TGTGCCAGCAGCGTGGGAACGACCCAAGAGACCCAGTACTTC.

In the case of this clonotype: This may stem from a read error, because a much larger clone lies one nucleotide away. The chain joins TRBV10-2 to TRBJ2-2; 8 nucleotides agree with TRBD1. There are 16 residues in the CDR3. The germline V gene encodes CDR1 WSHSY and CDR2 SAAADI. The CDR3 DNA is TGCGCCAGCAGCGACAGGGGTCGGATTAGGACCGGGGAGCCGTTTTTT. Protein sequence: CASSDRGRIRTGEPFF.

This clonotype has a handful of counts. V is TRBV2 and J is TRBJ1-1; the match to TRBD1 covers 12 bases. The CDR3 is 18 amino acids. CDR1 is SNHLY and CDR2 is FYNNEI in the germline V gene. V lost 8 bases, J lost 6 bases, and 19 bases stayed unmatched. The CDR3, as DNA: TGTGCCAGCGAGGGGCCTCCCGGGACAGGGGGCGGAGGGTCTGAAGCTTTCTTT. Translation: CASEGPPGTGGGGSEAFF.